The 8 T cell receptor beta chains reported below all come from one sample, sequenced in a study of shared clonotypes between healthy human individuals. Libraries were prepared by immunoSEQ multiplex PCR; TCRdb keeps only in-frame clonotypes and omits some of them. Among hundreds of thousands of clones listed, roughly three quarters were seen once. Sequencing was done on a sample of PBMCs. All receptors derive from a woman between 40 and 50 years old in good health. Some clones in this sample may be carry-over from other donors' samples.

The chain joins TRBV11-1 to TRBJ2-7, with D hard to call. Trimming removed 1 base from V and 6 bases from J, with 13 bases in between. The CDR3 is 14 amino acids. Germline V CDR1 and CDR2: SGHAT, FQDESV (reference sequence). In nucleotides, the CDR3 is TGTGCCAGCAGCTTAGTCGTTTCTGTACGCGAGCAGTACTTC. It is translated as CASSLVVSVREQYF.

The chain joins TRBV7-9 to TRBJ2-5, with TRBD1 matching 7 bases. Germline V gene data show CDR1 as SEHNR and CDR2 as FQNEAQ (reference sequence). The junction had 5 bases not matched to a gene; V was cut back by 1 base and J by 0 bases. The CDR3 covers 16 residues. The CDR3 is CASSLGWTGDQETQYF. For the CDR3, the DNA is TGTGCCAGCAGCTTAGGGTGGACAGGAGACCAAGAGACCCAGTACTTC.

This clone was detected a few times. The gene calls are TRBV7-9 and TRBJ2-2; 8 bases fit TRBD1. The CDR3 consists of 15 residues. V lost 2 bases to trimming and J lost 4 bases; unmatched junction nucleotides: 3. The germline CDR1 and CDR2 sequences are SEHNR and FQNEAQ (reference sequence). CDR3 DNA: TGTGCCAGCAGCTTACTGGACAGGGTCACCGGGGAGCTGTTTTTT. Its translation is CASSLLDRVTGELFF.

V is TRBV6-1 and J is TRBJ2-2; no clear D. Trimming removed 4 bases from V and 3 bases from J, with 9 bases in between. The CDR3 has 14 residues. Germline loops: CDR1 MNHNS, CDR2 SASEGT. The CDR3 DNA sequence: TGTGCCAGCAGTGGTGCTCTGGACACCGGGGAGCTGTTTTTT. It encodes CASSGALDTGELFF.

This rearrangement joins TRBV7-3 to TRBJ2-7; 9 bases fit TRBD2. Germline trimming cut 2 bases from V and 5 bases from J; bases unmatched to any gene: 7. This CDR3 region has 15 residues. The germline gives CDR1 SGHTA, CDR2 FQGTGA. CDR3 bases: TGTGCCAGCAGCTTAGAGGCGGGAGGGATCCACGAGCAGTACTTC. Translating it yields CASSLEAGGIHEQYF.

V is TRBV19 and J is TRBJ1-1; D gene ambiguous. CDR3 length: 13 amino acids. Trimming pared 3 bases from V and 5 bases from J, leaving 10 bases between. The germline V gene has CDR1 LNHDA and CDR2 SQIVND (reference sequence). CDR3 bases: TGTGCCAGTAGTATGGCCCGGGAGACTGAAGCTTTCTTT. This codes for CASSMARETEAFF.

This chain connects TRBV18 to TRBJ1-1; tentatively, D is TRBD1 (5 bases). Trimming pared 1 base from V and 1 base from J, leaving 10 bases between. The germline V gene encodes CDR1 KGHSH and CDR2 LQKENI. The CDR3 has 15 residues. The CDR3 protein is CASSPLQGKNTEAFF. As DNA, the CDR3 is TGTGCCAGCTCACCACTCCAGGGCAAGAACACTGAAGCTTTCTTT. The full variable domain, completed using reference TRBV18 and TRBJ1-1, is NAGVMQNPRHLVRRRGQEARLRCSPMKGHSHVYWYRQLPEEGLKFMVYLQKENIIDESGMPKERFSAEFPKEGPSILRIQQVVRGDSAAYFCASSPLQGKNTEAFFGQGTRLTVV.

The chain has TRBV28 and TRBJ2-2; possible D gene TRBD2, 6 bases. Per germline, CDR1 MDHEN and CDR2 SYDVKM. This CDR3 is 14 amino acids long. Trimming took 2 bases from V and 6 from J, leaving 10 bases between them. The CDR3 nucleotides are TGTGCCAGCAGTTTAATACTAGCTGCCGGGGAGCTGTTTTTT. Protein: CASSLILAAGELFF.